Below, 23 T cell receptor beta chains from the same sample are listed, as sequenced in a study of STAT5B mutations in CD4+ large granular lymphocyte leukemia. Profiling relied on immunoSEQ multiplex PCR, and the TCRdb table lists in-frame clones only, not all of them. The sample has about 33,000 clones; roughly 80% are singletons. Sequencing was done on a sample of CD4+ T cells from blood buffy coats. These receptors were collected from a human donor in good health.

The V and J genes are TRBV6-5 and TRBJ2-7; 8 bases are shared with TRBD2. Germline values: CDR1 MNHEY, CDR2 SVGAGI. V lost 0 bases, J lost 4 bases, and 5 bases stayed unmatched. The CDR3 has 15 residues. The CDR3 DNA reads TGTGCCAGCAGTTACTCGTGGCGGGGGGATTACGAGCAGTACTTC. Its protein is CASSYSWRGDYEQYF.

This clone was observed a few times. V gene TRBV30 combines with J gene TRBJ1-1; D is ambiguous. CDR1 GTSNPN and CDR2 SVGIG come from the germline V gene (reference sequence). The CDR3 runs to 11 residues. Trimming left V 1 base short and J 5 bases short, with 5 bases between. CDR3 nucleotide sequence: TGTGCCTGGAGTGCTCTTACTGAAGCTTTCTTT. Its translation: CAWSALTEAFF.

The chain combines TRBV7-6 with TRBJ2-6, with D possibly matching TRBD1 (6 bases). This CDR3 has 19 amino acids. The germline V gene has CDR1 SGHVS and CDR2 FNYEAQ. The V end was cut by 5 bases, the J end by 0 bases, with 20 bases between. The CDR3 DNA reads as TGTGCCAGCAGCCCGGATTCAGGACAGCTAAGCTCTGGGGCCAACGTCCTGACTTTC. Amino acid sequence: CASSPDSGQLSSGANVLTF.

The rearrangement links TRBV18 to TRBJ2-5; D possibly corresponds to TRBD1 (5 bases). The CDR3 totals 13 residues. Germline values: CDR1 KGHSH, CDR2 LQKENI. The germline V and J ends were trimmed by 4 bases and 5 bases, with 11 bases remaining between them. The CDR3 here is CASSQTEAETQYF. CDR3 nucleotides: TGTGCCAGCTCACAGACAGAAGCGGAGACCCAGTACTTC.

The chain recombines TRBV29-1 with TRBJ1-1; D may be TRBD1 (6 bases). CDR3 length: 13 residues. V lost 3 bases and J 3 bases, leaving 11 bases between the germline ends. Germline loops: CDR1 SQVTM, CDR2 ANQGSEA. CDR3 in amino acids: CSVETQGDTEAFF. The CDR3 region has the DNA TGCAGCGTTGAGACACAGGGTGACACTGAAGCTTTCTTT.

The chain uses TRBV30 and TRBJ1-6; D possibly corresponds to TRBD1 (6 bases). The germline CDR1 and CDR2 sequences are GTSNPN and SVGIG (reference sequence). Trimming took off 3 bases at V and 7 bases at J, with 16 bases between the two ends. The CDR3 has 15 residues. The CDR3 nucleotides read TGTGCCTGGAGGGGAGACCGGGACACAAATTCACCCCTCCACTTT. It is translated as CAWRGDRDTNSPLHF.

This clone was picked up one time. V and J are TRBV7-2 and TRBJ1-2; TRBD1 agrees at 7 bases. Germline-derived CDR1 and CDR2 are SGHTA and FQGNSA. The CDR3 has 14 residues. The J segment lost 8 bases and the V segment lost 5 bases, leaving 11 bases of the junction unmatched. CDR3 amino acids: CASSPPGQRVGYTF. The CDR3 DNA follows: TGTGCCAGCAGCCCCCCGGGACAGCGAGTAGGCTACACCTTC.

The CDR3 loop is CASSPFTGGLTGELFF. The CDR3 DNA follows: TGTGCCAGCTCACCTTTCACAGGGGGGCTCACCGGGGAGCTGTTTTTT. The genes are TRBV18 and TRBJ2-2, with 8 bases lining up with TRBD1. CDR1 KGHSH and CDR2 LQKENI come from the germline V gene. CDR3 size: 16 residues. V trimming: 3 bases; J trimming: 4 bases; junction bases outside the gene matches: 7.

This rearrangement joins TRBV7-7 to TRBJ2-2, with 12 bases identical to TRBD2. The CDR3 has 15 residues. Germline V gives CDR1 SSHAT, CDR2 FNYEAQ (reference sequence). In DNA form, the CDR3 reads TGTGCTAGCGGACGACTAGCGGGAGTCCCCGGGGAGCTGTTTTTT. It yields the protein CASGRLAGVPGELFF.

The rearrangement joins TRBV29-1 to TRBJ1-1; maybe TRBD1 (5 bases). The CDR3 runs to 11 residues. Germline V gene lookup returns CDR1 SQVTM and CDR2 ANQGSEA. The CDR3 DNA follows: TGCACCGGGGGGGAAGACACTGAAGCTTTCTTT. Encoded protein: CTGGEDTEAFF.

The chain links TRBV25-1 to TRBJ2-5, with D perhaps matching TRBD1 or TRBD2 (7 bases each). Germline lookup yields CDR1 MGHDK and CDR2 SYGVNS. CDR3 size: 17 residues. The germline V and J ends were trimmed by 3 bases and 0 bases, with 17 bases remaining between them. CDR3 residues: CASSEGRGRGNQETQYF. CDR3 bases: TGTGCCAGCAGTGAGGGTAGGGGGCGGGGGAACCAAGAGACCCAGTACTTC.

The chain couples TRBV6-5 to TRBJ2-7; 10 positions agree with TRBD2. V lost 2 bases, J lost 6 bases, and 4 bases stayed unmatched. Germline CDR1 MNHEY, CDR2 SVGAGI. There are 14 residues in the CDR3. The CDR3 region has the DNA TGTGCCAGCAGTTACATAGCGGGGGGATTCGAGCAGTACTTC. Encoded protein: CASSYIAGGFEQYF.

The chain joins TRBV28 to TRBJ1-1; no definite D call. V dropped 1 base and J dropped 1 base, with 10 bases sitting between them. CDR1 is MDHEN, CDR2 SYDVKM, per germline. CDR3 size: 15 residues. CDR3: CASSLFHTPNTEAFF. DNA for the CDR3: TGTGCCAGCAGTTTATTCCATACTCCGAACACTGAAGCTTTCTTT.

The chain has TRBV5-6 and TRBJ2-1, with 7 bases aligning to TRBD2. Germline loops: CDR1 SGHDT, CDR2 YYEEEE. The CDR3 extends over 14 amino acids. J lost 7 bases, V lost 1 base, and 5 bases had no gene match. The DNA for the CDR3 is TGTGCCAGCAGCTTGACGGGAGGTGGTAATGAGCAGTTCTTC. Protein sequence: CASSLTGGGNEQFF.

This chain links TRBV6-6 with TRBJ1-5, with no clear D. Trimming took off 6 bases at V and 4 bases at J, with 16 bases between the two ends. The germline gives CDR1 MNHNY, CDR2 SVGAGI (reference sequence). The CDR3 loop spans 15 amino acids. The CDR3 region is CASRLTPGGNQPQHF. Here the CDR3 DNA reads TGTGCCAGCAGACTCACTCCCGGAGGTAATCAGCCCCAGCATTTT.

CDR3 amino acids: CSARGLLTDTQYF. The CDR3, as DNA: TGCAGCGCCAGGGGGCTGCTAACAGATACGCAGTATTTT. The rearrangement uses TRBV29-1 and TRBJ2-3, with TRBD1 matching 8 bases. Trimming at V came to 7 bases and at J to 3 bases, leaving 6 bases not matched to a gene. Germline CDR1 SQVTM, CDR2 ANQGSEA. This CDR3 contains 13 residues.

The chain couples TRBV4-1 to TRBJ1-3; 9 positions agree with TRBD1. The ends lost 0 bases at V and 4 bases at J; junction bases unmatched: 7. The germline V gene encodes CDR1 MGHRA and CDR2 YSYEKL. There are 17 residues in the CDR3. For the CDR3, the DNA is TGCGCCAGCAGCCAAGAAGGAGGACAGGGGAGAGGAAACACCATATATTTT. Translation: CASSQEGGQGRGNTIYF.

This chain joins TRBV5-8 and TRBJ1-5; 7 nucleotides match TRBD1. Germline V lookup: CDR1 SGHTS, CDR2 YDEGEE. V lost 2 bases to trimming and J lost 0 bases; unmatched junction nucleotides: 11. The CDR3 has 18 amino acids. The CDR3 DNA follows: TGTGCCAGCAGCTTCCTGGGACAGAGGGGGTTTAGCAATCAGCCCCAGCATTTT. It specifies CASSFLGQRGFSNQPQHF.

The genes are TRBV11-3 and TRBJ2-7, with 9 positions matching TRBD1. The CDR3 runs 15 residues. The ends lost 5 bases at V and 4 bases at J; junction bases unmatched: 9. Germline V gene lookup returns CDR1 SGHNT and CDR2 YENEEA. The CDR3 region is CASSETGTGPYEQYF. The CDR3 DNA reads as TGTGCCAGCAGCGAAACCGGGACAGGGCCTTACGAGCAGTACTTC.

The rearrangement links TRBV18 to TRBJ2-1, with D unclear. CDR3 length: 13 residues. The germline gives CDR1 KGHSH, CDR2 LQKENI. V was cut by 0 bases and J by 10 bases, with 10 bases left in between. DNA for the CDR3: TGTGCCAGCTCACCACCGTCCCTTATAGAGCAGTTCTTC. It codes for CASSPPSLIEQFF.

This chain connects TRBV5-4 to TRBJ2-1; TRBD2 is a possible D gene (7 bases). This CDR3 comprises 17 residues. The germline gives CDR1 SGHNT, CDR2 YYREEE (reference sequence). V was cut by 4 bases and J by 2 bases, with 19 bases left in between. CDR3 sequence (DNA): TGTGCCAGCAGCCCCAGGGGCGGGAGATACCCCTACAATGAGCAGTTCTTC. Its protein is CASSPRGGRYPYNEQFF.

V gene TRBV5-1 combines with J gene TRBJ2-5; D might be TRBD2 (5 bases). CDR1 is SGHRS and CDR2 is YFSETQ in the germline V gene. The CDR3 has 14 residues. V gave up 0 bases and J gave up 5 bases, with 11 bases separating them. CDR3 nucleotides: TGCGCCAGCAGCTTGGGAGGGTTTGGTGAGACCCAGTACTTC. This sequence encodes CASSLGGFGETQYF.

The chain links TRBV5-1 to TRBJ1-2, with TRBD1 matching over 9 bases. Germline V CDR1 and CDR2: SGHRS, YFSETQ. V was clipped by 4 bases and J by 2 bases; unmatched bases: 12. The length of the CDR3 is 17 residues. CDR3 sequence (DNA): TGCGCCAGCAGCGACAGTGGTAAAACAGGGGGCAACTATGGCTACACCTTC. Translated, it gives CASSDSGKTGGNYGYTF.